The entry that follows covers one TCR beta chain sequence. The source of the sample is a study of blood T cell repertoires in COVID-19. Original analysis: Counts of nucleated cells, estimated from reference gene primer amplification, were obtained. Sequencing used immunoSEQ multiplex PCR; TCRdb keeps in-frame clones, though not all of them. V and J calls and clone size are as listed in that table; D and trimming were resolved from the DNA. This sample has 200,000 to 250,000 clones; roughly 89% occur once, and the top ten carry less than 4.5%. The CDR3 consists of 17 residues. Deletions cut 4 bases from V and 1 base from J, with 15 bases between. Germline CDR1 and CDR2: SGDLS and YYNGEE. The cohort comprised adults aged roughly 18 to 95 years residing in approximately 25 US areas. Participant-reported clinical history was the basis for cohort assignment.

The material sequenced was PBMCs or T cells enriched from blood (not recorded which). This TCR was sampled from a woman aged 40 to 50 with acute COVID-19. The chain links TRBV9 to TRBJ1-6; possibly TRBD1 for D (6 bases). The CDR3 nucleotides are TGTGCCAGCAGCCCCCGCAAGGGGGATTCCTATAATTCACCCCTCCACTTT. This sequence encodes CASSPRKGDSYNSPLHF. The full variable domain, with the rest looked up from reference TRBV9 and TRBJ1-6, is DSGVTQTPKHLITATGQRVTLRCSPRSGDLSVYWYQQSLDQGLQFLIQYYNGEERAKGNILERFSAQQFPDLHSELNLSSLELGDSALYFCASSPRKGDSYNSPLHFGNGTRLTVT.